The rows below give T cell receptor beta chains drawn from one sample of a study of CXCR3-negative and CXCR3-positive naive CD8 T cells. TCRdb processed the 5' RACE reads again and assigns one entry to each CDR3 protein, with no DNA. The specimen's table records about 98,000 distinct CDR3 sequences. The sample consisted of naive CXCR3+ CD8+ T cells from blood. Receptors were obtained from a human donor in good health. Some clones in this sample may be carry-over from other donors' samples. CDR3s include the opening cysteine and the closing phenylalanine or tryptophan. Fields, in order: J gene, V gene, CDR3 protein.

TRBJ2-3 | TRBV5-1 | CASSLATNTDTQYF
TRBJ2-3 | TRBV28 | CASSSGTEPDTQYF
TRBJ2-2 | TRBV5-5 | CASSLVGTGNTGELFF
TRBJ2-5 | TRBV7-3 | CASSEDGGETQYF
TRBJ2-2 | TRBV7-9 | CASSPTQGGNTGELFF
TRBJ2-7 | TRBV7-6 | CASSPFRDEQYF
TRBJ2-7 | TRBV7-9 | CASTGASYEQYF
TRBJ2-1 | TRBV5-6 | CASSLVVQRGGYNEQFF
TRBJ1-3 | TRBV29-1 | CSVEQKNAIYF
TRBJ1-3 | TRBV7-2 | CASSDPTSSGNTIYF
TRBJ2-5 | TRBV7-9 | CASRLGQGETQYF
TRBJ1-1 | TRBV5-4 | CASSRGVGTEAFF
TRBJ1-6 | TRBV7-3 | CASSFCSENRSSYNSPLHF
TRBJ2-7 | TRBV5-1 | CASSLNRGTSYEQYF
TRBJ2-2 | TRBV29-1 | CSGEGGGGELFF
TRBJ1-1 | TRBV6-6 | CASSYLLDTEAFF
TRBJ2-7 | TRBV9 | CSTGGVQSSYEQYF
TRBJ2-2 | TRBV12-3/TRBV12-4 | CASKADTGELFF
TRBJ1-2 | TRBV29-1 | CSAKPSGGDKGYTF
TRBJ2-1 | TRBV7-2 | CASSLAGGHNEQFF
TRBJ1-2 | TRBV20-1 | CSARDSRQGNYGYTF
TRBJ1-6 | TRBV27 | CASSPGAANSPLHF
TRBJ2-2 | TRBV28 | CASSLSNTGELFF
TRBJ2-7 | TRBV5-1 | CASSHDLAQSYEQYF
TRBJ2-1 | TRBV27 | CASSPREDEQFF
TRBJ2-3 | TRBV5-1 | CASSLEAGGPTDTQYF